Presented here are 28 T cell receptor beta chains from one specimen sequenced in a study of blood T cell repertoires in COVID-19. This table comes from immunoSEQ multiplex PCR, and its TCRdb copy is limited to in-frame clones, with some not included. The sample carries 200,000 to 250,000 clones, approximately 86% recorded once. Sequenced sample: peripheral blood. The receptors originated from a woman between 45 and 65 years old with COVID-19, enrolled during active disease.

This chain uses TRBV30 with TRBJ1-2; 10 nucleotides agree with TRBD1. CDR3 size: 13 residues. Germline CDR1 is GTSNPN and CDR2 is SVGIG (reference sequence). Trimming at V came to 2 bases and at J to 8 bases, leaving 5 bases not matched to a gene. CDR3 protein: CAWSPTGGGGYTF. The CDR3 DNA reads TGTGCCTGGAGTCCGACAGGGGGCGGCGGCTACACCTTC.

The chain recombines TRBV4-2 with TRBJ2-3; no clear D. The V end was cut by 0 bases, the J end by 4 bases, with 8 bases between. This CDR3 is 14 amino acids long. CDR1 is LGHNA, CDR2 YNFKEQ, per germline. Here the CDR3 DNA reads TGTGCCAGCAGCCAAGAGCTAGTCCCAGATACGCAGTATTTT. Protein: CASSQELVPDTQYF.

The chain joins TRBV5-4 to TRBJ1-2; 9 bases are a match to TRBD1. The germline CDR1 and CDR2 sequences are SGHNT and YYREEE (reference sequence). The length of the CDR3 is 15 residues. The ends lost 4 bases at V and 4 bases at J; junction bases unmatched: 8. In nucleotides, the CDR3 is TGTGCCAGCAGCGCCCTATGGACAGGGGCCTATGGCTACACCTTC. Its translation: CASSALWTGAYGYTF.

The rearrangement joins TRBV11-2 to TRBJ2-1; 9 nucleotides align to TRBD2. J gave up 10 bases and V 5 bases, and 9 bases lay outside the gene matches. The CDR3 runs to 14 residues. CDR1 SGHAT and CDR2 FQNNGV come from the germline V gene. The CDR3 coding sequence is TGTGCCAGCAGCCCCCCCGGACTAGCGTCGGAGCAGTTCTTC. Amino acid sequence: CASSPPGLASEQFF.

The chain employs TRBV5-8 and TRBJ1-1; D remains ambiguous. V lost 3 bases and J 5 bases, leaving 17 bases between the germline ends. CDR3 length: 15 residues. CDR1 and CDR2 from the germline V gene are SGHTS and YDEGEE. The CDR3 spells CASSSAPGEVTEAFF. The CDR3 DNA sequence: TGTGCCAGCAGCTCGGCCCCCGGGGAGGTAACTGAAGCTTTCTTT. Supplemented by reference TRBV5-8 and TRBJ1-1, the full variable domain reads EAGVTQSPTHLIKTRGQQATLRCSPISGHTSVYWYQQALGLGLQFLLWYDEGEERNRGNFPPRFSGRQFPNYSSELNVNALELEDSALYLCASSSAPGEVTEAFFGQGTRLTVV.

The chain has TRBV3-1 (or the pseudogene TRBV3-2) and TRBJ1-6, with a possible D match to TRBD1 (5 bases). The CDR3 length is 14 residues. Per the germline V gene, CDR1 is LGHDT and CDR2 is YNNKEL (reference sequence). V lost 0 bases and J lost 7, with 7 bases in between. CDR3 nucleotides: TGTGCCAGCAGCCAAGACAGGGTCAATTCACCCCTCCACTTT. Translating it yields CASSQDRVNSPLHF.

The genes are TRBV6-5 and TRBJ2-4; D possibly corresponds to TRBD2 (6 bases). The CDR3 is 13 amino acids. V lost 6 bases to trimming and J lost 3 bases, with 9 bases between them. CDR1 is MNHEY and CDR2 is SVGAGI in the germline V gene. The CDR3 DNA sequence: TGTGCCAGCAGGGGGGGAGGCAAAAACATTCAGTACTTC. As protein: CASRGGGKNIQYF.

The chain employs TRBV5-1 and TRBJ1-3; TRBD1 matches at 8 bases. Germline V gene sequence: CDR1 SGHRS, CDR2 YFSETQ. V dropped 4 bases and J dropped 0; count of bases not matched to a gene: 6. The CDR3 totals 16 residues. CDR3 sequence reads: CASSPQGALSGNTIYF. Here the CDR3 DNA reads TGCGCCAGCAGCCCTCAGGGGGCTCTCTCTGGAAACACCATATATTTT.

The V and J genes are TRBV7-2 and TRBJ1-5, with TRBD1 matching 9 bases. Germline V gene sequence: CDR1 SGHTA, CDR2 FQGNSA. This CDR3 region has 13 residues. The V segment lost 1 base and the J segment 9 bases; nucleotides outside the gene matches: 1. CDR3 nucleotide sequence: TGTGCCAGCAGCTTAGTGGGACAGGGGCCCCAGCATTTT. Translated, it gives CASSLVGQGPQHF.

This chain connects TRBV7-8 to TRBJ1-5; 8 bases fit TRBD1. CDR1 is SGHVS, CDR2 FQNEAQ, per germline. V shed 6 bases, J shed 6 bases, and the junction held 4 bases outside the gene matches. The CDR3 is 13 residues long. The CDR3 DNA reads as TGTGCCAGCAGGTTCGACAGGGGTCAGCCCCAGCATTTT. Its translation is CASRFDRGQPQHF.

This rearrangement joins TRBV7-2 to TRBJ2-1; TRBD2 agrees at 8 bases. Germline CDR1 and CDR2: SGHTA and FQGNSA. The CDR3 covers 17 residues. The junction had 8 bases not matched to a gene; V was cut back by 0 bases and J by 4 bases. The CDR3 region is CASSLAKRIAGYNEQFF. The CDR3 DNA sequence: TGTGCCAGCAGCTTAGCAAAAAGGATAGCGGGGTACAATGAGCAGTTCTTC.

This rearrangement joins TRBV6-2 or TRBV6-3 to TRBJ2-3; 10 bases are shared with TRBD2. The CDR3 consists of 13 residues. V was clipped by 2 bases and J by 14 bases; unmatched bases: 7. Germline assignment: CDR1 MNHEY and CDR2 SVGEGT. The CDR3 region has the DNA TGTGCCAGCAGTTACCCTGGACTAGCGGTGTCGTATTTT. Its translation: CASSYPGLAVSYF.

This chain links TRBV10-3 with TRBJ2-7; D call uncertain. CDR3 length: 12 residues. The germline V gene has CDR1 ENHRY and CDR2 SYGVKD. The germline V and J ends were trimmed by 3 bases and 3 bases, with 6 bases remaining between them. The DNA for the CDR3 is TGTGCCATCAGTGACAACTTCTACGAGCAGTACTTC. Translated: CAISDNFYEQYF.

This chain connects TRBV6-2 or TRBV6-3 to TRBJ1-1; tentatively, D is TRBD1 (6 bases). Trimming left V 4 bases short and J 10 bases short, with 19 bases between. The CDR3 contains 14 residues. Per germline, CDR1 MNHEY and CDR2 SVGEGT. Here the CDR3 reads CASSWGPGTIGAFF. Written as DNA, the CDR3 is TGTGCCAGCAGTTGGGGACCAGGGACAATCGGAGCTTTCTTT.

The chain uses TRBV24-1 and TRBJ1-5; 9 positions agree with TRBD1. J was trimmed by 5 bases and V by 6 bases; bases with no gene match: 4. This CDR3 is 14 amino acids long. The germline CDR1 and CDR2 sequences are KGHDR and SFDVKD. As DNA, the CDR3 is TGTGCCACCAGTTCCACAGGGGGCGATCAGCCCCAGCATTTT. Its translation: CATSSTGGDQPQHF.

This clone has a handful of counts. The V gene is TRBV3-1 (or the pseudogene TRBV3-2), the J gene TRBJ1-5, with no clear D. CDR1 LGHDT and CDR2 YNNKEL come from the germline V gene (reference sequence). CDR3 length: 13 residues. With 2 bases removed from V and 3 bases from J, the gap between germline ends came to 5 bases. CDR3 sequence: CASSQQLNQPQHF. CDR3 DNA sequence: TGTGCCAGCAGCCAACAACTCAATCAGCCCCAGCATTTT.

The genes are TRBV3-1 (or the pseudogene TRBV3-2) and TRBJ1-2, with 10 bases aligning to TRBD1. This CDR3 region has 17 residues. Germline lookup yields CDR1 LGHDT and CDR2 YNNKEL (reference sequence). Unmatched junction bases numbered 12, after V lost 4 bases and J lost 4 bases. The CDR3 protein is CASSLGRGQGLVYGYTF. The CDR3 coding sequence is TGTGCCAGCAGCCTGGGAAGGGGACAGGGGCTAGTCTATGGCTACACCTTC.

The chain carries TRBV27 and TRBJ2-2; D unresolved. Germline CDR1 is MNHEY and CDR2 is SMNVEV (reference sequence). The V gene lost 1 base and the J gene lost 3 bases, with 9 bases spanning the gap. The CDR3 spans 15 residues. CDR3 coding DNA: TGTGCCAGCAGTTTATACGATCCAGACACCGGGGAGCTGTTTTTT. Its protein is CASSLYDPDTGELFF.

This chain uses TRBV7-6 with TRBJ2-1; tentatively, D is TRBD1 (6 bases). V lost 4 bases to trimming and J lost 3 bases, with 13 bases between them. Germline assignment: CDR1 SGHVS and CDR2 FNYEAQ. The CDR3 runs to 15 residues. The CDR3 region has the DNA TGTGCCAGCAGCTCCCCCGGCAGGGGCTACAATGAGCAGTTCTTC. It specifies CASSSPGRGYNEQFF.

The chain joins TRBV5-1 to TRBJ2-3, with 9 bases identical to TRBD2. The CDR3 totals 16 residues. J lost 2 bases, V lost 0 bases, and 4 bases had no gene match. Germline V gene lookup returns CDR1 SGHRS and CDR2 YFSETQ. Here the CDR3 reads CASSLAERGATDTQYF. In DNA form, the CDR3 reads TGCGCCAGCAGCTTGGCCGAGCGGGGGGCCACAGATACGCAGTATTTT.

CDR3 region: CASRITGGTEAFF. In DNA, the CDR3 is TGTGCCAGCAGGATTACAGGGGGCACTGAAGCTTTCTTT. The chain is built from TRBV6-5 and TRBJ1-1; 8 nucleotides align to TRBD1. With 6 bases clipped from V and 4 bases from J, the junction kept 4 bases outside the gene matches. The CDR3 has 13 amino acids. CDR1 is MNHEY, CDR2 SVGAGI, per germline.

This clone was counted once. The chain uses TRBV9 and TRBJ2-2, with 9 bases matching TRBD1. CDR3 size: 15 residues. CDR1 SGDLS and CDR2 YYNGEE come from the germline V gene. V shed 4 bases, J shed 8 bases, and the junction held 9 bases outside the gene matches. CDR3 sequence: CASSSRTGERGELFF. CDR3 nucleotides: TGTGCCAGCAGCTCCCGGACAGGGGAAAGAGGGGAGCTGTTTTTT.

The rearrangement joins TRBV21-1 to TRBJ2-2; the D call TRBD2 from the table was never checked on the DNA. TRBV21-1 is a pseudogene segment. The length of the CDR3 is 19 residues. For the CDR3, the DNA is TGTGCCAGCAGCAAAGTGGCGACTAGCGGGGGGAGGTACACCGGGGAGCTGTTTTTT. It yields the protein CASSKVATSGGRYTGELFF.

CDR3 in DNA: TGTGCCAGCAGGAGGCCGGGTAACTATGGCTACACCTTC. Translated: CASRRPGNYGYTF. The gene calls are TRBV9 and TRBJ1-2; D is unclear. The CDR3 spans 13 residues. Germline V gene data show CDR1 as SGDLS and CDR2 as YYNGEE. The ends were cut back, 5 bases at V and 1 base at J, with 9 bases in the middle.

The rearrangement uses TRBV3-1 (or the pseudogene TRBV3-2) and TRBJ1-6, with D perhaps matching TRBD1 (5 bases). The CDR3 covers 21 residues. Trimming pared 0 bases from V and 1 base from J, leaving 22 bases between. Germline V CDR1 and CDR2: LGHDT, YNNKEL (reference sequence). In DNA, the CDR3 is TGTGCCAGCAGCCAAGATCATTTAGGCAGGGAAAAAGGGTCCTATAATTCACCCCTCCACTTT. Its translation: CASSQDHLGREKGSYNSPLHF.

V and J are TRBV29-1 and TRBJ2-3, with a weak D call TRBD1 (6 bases). V lost 6 bases and J lost 9, with 19 bases in between. This CDR3 is 13 amino acids long. Germline CDR1 reads SQVTM; CDR2 reads ANQGSEA. CDR3 nucleotide sequence: TGCAGCGTCCTACTCTTCCCAGACAGGACGCAGTATTTT. It codes for CSVLLFPDRTQYF.

The chain uses TRBV24-1 and TRBJ2-1; 8 bases fit TRBD2. With 7 bases clipped from V and 7 bases from J, the junction kept 5 bases outside the gene matches. The CDR3 is made up of 13 amino acids. Germline assignment: CDR1 KGHDR and CDR2 SFDVKD. CDR3 DNA sequence: TGTGCCACCAGCGGGGGGGCTAGGAATGAGCAGTTCTTC. The encoded protein is CATSGGARNEQFF.

The CDR3 reads CATGGQKNEQFF. CDR3 DNA sequence: TGTGCCACGGGTGGACAGAAGAATGAGCAGTTCTTC. The J gene is TRBJ2-1, the V gene TRBV15, with a tentative D call TRBD1 (6 bases). V was cut by 9 bases and J by 7 bases, with 13 bases left in between. Germline V lookup: CDR1 LNHNV, CDR2 YYDKDF (reference sequence). The CDR3 is made up of 12 amino acids.